A selection of T cell receptor beta chains follows, all from one sample in a study of T cell responses to AZD1222 COVID-19 vaccine. This table comes from immunoSEQ multiplex PCR, and its TCRdb copy is limited to in-frame clones, with some not included. The sample includes about 270,000 clones, about 94% of them seen just once. This specimen consisted of peripheral blood, obtained 28 days after the second AZD1222 dose. The receptors were sampled from an adult who received the AZD1222 COVID-19 vaccine. Both conserved end residues are trimmed from each CDR3. Each record gives: V gene, clone size, J gene, CDR3 protein. Clone size, where shown, is once, few, many, or a class for clones that have expanded.

>TRBV5-4|.|TRBJ2-3
ASSLQSGSLTDTQY
>TRBV5-1|.|TRBJ2-3
ASSLEGPTDTQY
>TRBV6-5|.|TRBJ2-3
ASSYGWGTDTQY
>TRBV27|.|TRBJ2-7
APSRTATYEQY
>TRBV5-6|.|TRBJ1-5
ASSLDSSNQPQH
>TRBV27|.|TRBJ1-2
ASSYSQGASYGYT
>TRBV6-2/TRBV6-3|.|TRBJ1-1
ASSYGATEAF
>TRBV18|.|TRBJ1-1
ASSPLRDPGAEAF
>TRBV5-1|once|TRBJ2-5
ASSLGQETQY
>TRBV7-9|once|TRBJ2-2
ASSLAGGDTGELF
>TRBV28|.|TRBJ1-5
ASSSGQGVNYQPQH
>TRBV3-1/TRBV3-2|.|TRBJ2-7
ASSQEGNSGNAYEQY
>TRBV5-1|.|TRBJ1-2
ASSWAGDSNYGYT
>TRBV6-1|.|TRBJ2-7
ASSESSYREGSSYEQY
>TRBV20-1|.|TRBJ2-7
SAIFTYEQY
>TRBV30|once|TRBJ1-6
AWGGNSPLH
>TRBV19|.|TRBJ2-1
ASSNSRSGVYREQF
>TRBV14|.|TRBJ2-7
ASSRSADSYEQY
>TRBV28|.|TRBJ2-7
ASSAGGPAYEQY
>TRBV4-2|.|TRBJ1-6
ASSQDRSPLH
>TRBV2|.|TRBJ2-7
ASSVGRIYEQY
>TRBV4-1|.|TRBJ2-1
ASSQDKREDYNEQF
>TRBV28|.|TRBJ2-5
ASSLYRRETQY
>TRBV5-4|.|TRBJ1-1
ASSPGGPGGTEAF
>TRBV13|.|TRBJ1-5
ASSLGAGGQPQH
>TRBV10-2|.|TRBJ2-7
ASTEGLAGDLSYEQY
>TRBV27|.|TRBJ2-7
ASSLTQVFGTGSDEQY
>TRBV3-1/TRBV3-2|.|TRBJ2-5
ASSRNLRKEETQY